This TCR beta chain emerged from a study of blood T cell repertoires in COVID-19. Assay used: immunoSEQ multiplex PCR; TCRdb lists only in-frame clones, some missing. The data hold under 300,000 clones, with about 90% observed a single time. The germline V gene encodes CDR1 MNHEY and CDR2 SMNVEV (reference sequence). This CDR3 has 12 residues. Trimming left V 6 bases short and J 7 bases short, with 7 bases between. This sequence originates from a woman aged 35 to 49 who had been exposed to COVID-19. The chain is built from TRBV27 and TRBJ1-6; no firm D call. The sample taken for sequencing was PBMCs or T cells enriched from blood (not recorded which). For the CDR3, the DNA is TGTGCCAGCAGCCCTCTAAATTCACCCCTCCACTTT. Its protein product is CASSPLNSPLHF.